A selection of T cell receptor beta chains follows, all from one sample in a study of identifying expanded T cells in peripheral blood. Measured with immunoSEQ multiplex PCR; TCRdb has only the in-frame clones, and not every one. The sample contains 84,000 or so clones, about 91% of which appear only once. Sequences were obtained from blood. Receptors were obtained from a person between 18 and 75 years old in good health. The CDR3 runs from the conserved cysteine through the conserved F or W. The D gene is left open where the match is weak. The size field is filled for only some rows; it gives once, few, many or a size class.

D gene	clone size	V gene	J gene	CDR3 DNA	CDR3 protein
.	.	TRBV6-6	TRBJ1-2	TGTGCCAGCAGTTACGGCGCTAACTATGGCTACACCTTC	CASSYGANYGYTF
.	.	TRBV27	TRBJ1-1	TGTGCCGGGAAAGGGGTAGAAGAGAACACTGAAGCTTTCTTT	CAGKGVEENTEAFF
.	.	TRBV9	TRBJ1-1	TGTGCCAGCAGCGTAGGGGAATGGACTGAAGCTTTCTTT	CASSVGEWTEAFF
TRBD1	.	TRBV6-4	TRBJ1-4	TGTGCCAGCAGTCCGAAGGACAGGGAGGGAAGATCGAGACTGTTTTTT	CASSPKDREGRSRLFF
.	.	TRBV7-9	TRBJ2-1	TGTGCCAGCAGCCGTCAGGGTGGGTCTGAGCAGTTCTTC	CASSRQGGSEQFF
.	.	TRBV6-5	TRBJ2-7	TGTGCCAGCAGTTACCTTCTGGGCGGAGAGCAGTACTTC	CASSYLLGGEQYF
TRBD1	.	TRBV18	TRBJ1-2	TGTGCCAGCTCACCGGACAGGGATGGAGCCTATGGCTACACCTTC	CASSPDRDGAYGYTF
.	.	TRBV29-1	TRBJ1-1	TGCAGCGTCGAGCTCCAGGTGAACACTGAAGCTTTCTTT	CSVELQVNTEAFF
TRBD2	.	TRBV9	TRBJ2-5	TGTGCCAGCAGCGTAGGCGCCAGCGGGGGCAACCAAGAGACCCAGTACTTC	CASSVGASGGNQETQYF
.	once	TRBV5-8	TRBJ1-1	TGTGGGGCAAAGTCGGCAAGACAGCCCAACTTGAACACTGAAGCTTTCTTT	CGAKSARQPNLNTEAFF
.	.	TRBV11-3	TRBJ2-3	TGTGCCAGCAGCTTAGGACATAGCGGAAGCACAGATACGCAGTATTTT	CASSLGHSGSTDTQYF
.	.	TRBV25-1	TRBJ1-1	TGTGCCAGCAGTGAACACGTGTGGAACACTGAAGCTTTCTTT	CASSEHVWNTEAFF
TRBD1	.	TRBV6-6	TRBJ1-6	TGTGCCAGCAGCCCGGGACAGGGAGTTTCACCCCTCCACTTT	CASSPGQGVSPLHF
.	once	TRBV7-6	TRBJ2-5	TGTGCCAGCAGCTTGGGATTGTTAGGGGTGGGGAACCAAGAGACCCAGTACTTC	CASSLGLLGVGNQETQYF
TRBD1	.	TRBV6-1	TRBJ2-7	TGTGCCAGCAACGGACAGGGAAGCTCAGGGCAGTACTTC	CASNGQGSSGQYF
TRBD1	.	TRBV28	TRBJ1-5	TGTGCCAGCAGTTTACGAACAGGGGGCCATCAGCCCCAGCATTTT	CASSLRTGGHQPQHF
.	.	TRBV7-2	TRBJ2-7	TGTGCCAGCAGCTTATTTGACGTCGGGTTCTACGAGCAGTACTTC	CASSLFDVGFYEQYF
.	.	TRBV10-2	TRBJ2-5	TGCGCCAGCAGTGATCAGGCTACACAGTACTTC	CASSDQATQYF
.	.	TRBV4-3	TRBJ2-7	TGCGCCAGCAGCCAATGGTCGGGGCTCTCCTACGAGCAGTACTTC	CASSQWSGLSYEQYF
TRBD2	.	TRBV7-2	TRBJ2-7	TGTGCCAGCAGCTTAAGAGCTAGCGGGAGGATAGAGCAGTACTTC	CASSLRASGRIEQYF
.	.	TRBV4-2	TRBJ2-1	TGTGCCAGCAGCCAAGATGAGGGCAATGAGCAGTTCTTC	CASSQDEGNEQFF
TRBD1	once	TRBV5-4	TRBJ1-1	TGTGCCAGCACCTTCGGGACAGTAAACACTGAAGCTTTCTTT	CASTFGTVNTEAFF
TRBD1	.	TRBV2	TRBJ1-2	TGTGCCAGCAGTCAAAACGGGGACAGTGGAGGCTACACCTTC	CASSQNGDSGGYTF
.	once	TRBV7-1	TRBJ1-5	TGTGCCAGCAGCCTCCTGGAGGCAGGGTATAGCAATCAGCCCCAGCATTTT	CASSLLEAGYSNQPQHF
.	.	TRBV4-1	TRBJ2-2	TGCGCCAGCAGCCCCTTGGCGCGGGGGAACACCGGGGAGCTGTTTTTT	CASSPLARGNTGELFF
.	.	TRBV1	TRBJ2-5	TGCACCAGCAGCCAAGACTTAAGGGACCAAGAGACCCAGTACTTC	CTSSQDLRDQETQYF
TRBD1	few	TRBV5-6	TRBJ2-6	TGTGCCAGCAGCCGGACAGGGGGGTTTGGGGCCAACGTCCTGACTTTC	CASSRTGGFGANVLTF
TRBD1	.	TRBV11-2	TRBJ2-5	TGTGCCAGCAGCTTCAGGGGGCAGCAAGAGACCCAGTACTTC	CASSFRGQQETQYF
.	.	TRBV28	TRBJ2-3	TGTGCCAGCAGTTTATTAGGCGTACAGAGAACAGATACGCAGTATTTT	CASSLLGVQRTDTQYF
TRBD2	.	TRBV12-5	TRBJ2-2	TGTGCTAGTGGTTTGTTATTTGTTGCGGCTAGCGGGGGGTTCGATGTCGTCGGGGAGCTGTTTTTT	CASGLLFVAASGGFDVVGELFF
TRBD2	.	TRBV29-1	TRBJ2-7	TGCAGCGTTGAAAAGGGAGGGGACGAGCAGTACTTC	CSVEKGGDEQYF
.	.	TRBV7-3	TRBJ2-1	TGTGCCAGCAGCGTCATCGGCAGGGGTGCATTTAATGAGCAGTTCTTC	CASSVIGRGAFNEQFF
TRBD2	.	TRBV9	TRBJ2-2	TGTGCCAGCAGCGTTGAACTAGCGGGAGCCGGGGAGCTGTTTTTT	CASSVELAGAGELFF
TRBD2	.	TRBV4-3	TRBJ2-3	TGCGCCAGCAGCCGGTCCGGGAGTGCGGGGGGATCAGATACGCAGTATTTT	CASSRSGSAGGSDTQYF
TRBD2	.	TRBV25-1	TRBJ2-7	TGTGCCAGCGGGGGGGGGTCCTACGAGCAGTACTTC	CASGGGSYEQYF
.	.	TRBV28	TRBJ2-5	TGTGCCAGCCCTCGTCATCCCTGGAGACAAGAGACCCAGTACTTC	CASPRHPWRQETQYF
TRBD1	.	TRBV6-1	TRBJ1-5	TGTGCCAGCAGCACAGGGGATCGGAATCAGCCCCAGCATTTT	CASSTGDRNQPQHF
.	.	TRBV12-5	TRBJ1-5	TGTGCTAGTGGTTTGGAGGGAGGAAATCAGCCCCAGCATTTT	CASGLEGGNQPQHF
.	.	TRBV7-2	TRBJ2-7	TGTGCCAGCAGCGCCGACAGCTACTACGAGCAGTACTTC	CASSADSYYEQYF
TRBD1	.	TRBV28	TRBJ2-5	TGTGCCAGCAGTGGGGGACAGGGGGCGTCAGGAGAGACCCAGTACTTC	CASSGGQGASGETQYF
.	once	TRBV28	TRBJ1-2	TGTGCCAGCTCAGGGTTCTCATATGGCTACACCTTC	CASSGFSYGYTF
.	.	TRBV7-2	TRBJ2-5	TGTGCCAGCTCAACGGGACCTTACCAAGAGACCCAGTACTTC	CASSTGPYQETQYF